The text below deals with one TCR beta chain. The source of the sample is a study of blood T cell repertoires in COVID-19. The wider study: Samples of COVID-19 (acute and convalescent) were obtained from the United States, Italy and Spain.

In the original workflow: Amplification of reference gene primers provided the estimated nucleated cell counts. TCRdb's copy holds only in-frame clones and misses some; the assay was immunoSEQ multiplex PCR. That table is the source of V, J and clone size, and D and trimming were worked out from the DNA. Of 50,000 to 70,000 clones listed, approximately 79% are singletons. The germline V gene encodes CDR1 ENHRY and CDR2 SYGVKD. V trimming: 2 bases; J trimming: 2 bases; junction bases outside the gene matches: 7. CDR3 length: 18 amino acids. The V and J genes are TRBV10-3 and TRBJ2-7; 15 bases align to TRBD2. This sequence originates from a man between 60 and 70 years old with acute or convalescent COVID-19. The specimen was peripheral blood. CDR3 DNA sequence: TGTGCCATCAGTGAGGTGAGGACTAGCGGGAGGGTGCCCTACGAGCAGTACTTC. It specifies CAISEVRTSGRVPYEQYF.